The sequence of this T cell receptor beta chain was determined in a study of T-cell memory formation after mild COVID-19. Study-wide points: Mainly in CM and EM were contracting CD4+ clones; CD8+ were in EMRA. Confirmation was lacking for SARS-CoV-2 specificity of second-wave clones that peaked on day 37.

This clonotype was seen a few times. Antigen specificity is unknown. From germline, CDR1 is LGHNA and CDR2 YSLEER. Trimming cost V 0 bases and J 5 bases; bases outside gene matches: 10. The CDR3 covers 16 residues. TCRdb reprocessed the 5' RACE reads with MiXCR, giving one entry per CDR3 protein. The sample has around 450,000 distinct CDR3 sequences; approximately 24% are singletons. The sample was PBMCs or a T cell subset sorted from them (not recorded which). The rearrangement links TRBV4-3 to TRBJ2-7; 7 positions match TRBD2. This receptor was taken from an adult woman who had mild COVID-19 (a few samples of this study predate the infection). Cell type and time point are not known. The chain's CDR3 is CASSQDTAGAGDEQYF. The CDR3 coding sequence is TGCGCCAGCAGCCAAGATACGGCGGGAGCTGGGGACGAGCAGTACTTC.